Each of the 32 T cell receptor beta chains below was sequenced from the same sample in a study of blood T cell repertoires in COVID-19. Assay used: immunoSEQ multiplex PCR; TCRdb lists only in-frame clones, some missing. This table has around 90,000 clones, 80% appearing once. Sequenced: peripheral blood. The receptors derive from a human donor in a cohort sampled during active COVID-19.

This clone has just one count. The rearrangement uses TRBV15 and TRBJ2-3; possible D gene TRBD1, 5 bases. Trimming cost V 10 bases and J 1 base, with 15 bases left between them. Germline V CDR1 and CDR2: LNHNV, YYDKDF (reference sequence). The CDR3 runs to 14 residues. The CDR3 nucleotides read TGTGCCATTAAGAAGGGGATTGGCACAGATACGCAGTATTTT. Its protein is CAIKKGIGTDTQYF. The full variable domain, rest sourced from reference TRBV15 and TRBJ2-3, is DAMVIQNPRYQVTQFGKPVTLSCSQTLNHNVMYWYQQKSSQAPKLLFHYYDKDFNNEADTPDNFQSRRPNTSFCFLDIRSPGLGDTAMYLCAIKKGIGTDTQYFGPGTRLTVL.

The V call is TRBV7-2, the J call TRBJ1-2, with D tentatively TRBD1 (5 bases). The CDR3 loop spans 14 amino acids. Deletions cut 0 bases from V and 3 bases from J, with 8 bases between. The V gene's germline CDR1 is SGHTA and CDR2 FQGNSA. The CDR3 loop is CASSLAQGDYGYTF. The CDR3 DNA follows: TGTGCCAGCAGCTTAGCGCAGGGTGACTATGGCTACACCTTC. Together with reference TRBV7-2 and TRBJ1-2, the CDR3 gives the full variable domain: GAGVSQSPSNKVTEKGKDVELRCDPISGHTALYWYRQSLGQGLEFLIYFQGNSAPDKSGLPSDRFSAERTGGSVSTLTIQRTQQEDSAVYLCASSLAQGDYGYTFGSGTRLTVV.

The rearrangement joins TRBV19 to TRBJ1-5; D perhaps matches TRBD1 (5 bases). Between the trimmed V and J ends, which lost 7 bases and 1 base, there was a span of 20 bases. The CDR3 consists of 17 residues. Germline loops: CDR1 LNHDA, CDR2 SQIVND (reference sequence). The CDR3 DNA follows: TGTGCCAGTAAAGGGCAGGGAAGCGTTATAAGCAATCAGCCCCAGCATTTT. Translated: CASKGQGSVISNQPQHF.

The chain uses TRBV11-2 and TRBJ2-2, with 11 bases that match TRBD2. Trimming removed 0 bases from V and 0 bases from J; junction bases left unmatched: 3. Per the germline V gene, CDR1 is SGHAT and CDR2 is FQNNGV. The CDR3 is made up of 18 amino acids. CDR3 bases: TGTGCCAGCAGCTTAGATCTAGCGGGAGGCCCGAACACCGGGGAGCTGTTTTTT. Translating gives CASSLDLAGGPNTGELFF. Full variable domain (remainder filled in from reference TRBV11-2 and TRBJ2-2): EAGVAQSPRYKIIEKRQSVAFWCNPISGHATLYWYQQILGQGPKLLIQFQNNGVVDDSQLPKDRFSAERLKGVDSTLKIQPAKLEDSAVYLCASSLDLAGGPNTGELFFGEGSRLTVL.

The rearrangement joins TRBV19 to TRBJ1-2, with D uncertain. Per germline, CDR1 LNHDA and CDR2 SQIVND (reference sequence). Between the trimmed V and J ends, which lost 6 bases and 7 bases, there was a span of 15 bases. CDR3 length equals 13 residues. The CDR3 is CASSPEGRSGYTF. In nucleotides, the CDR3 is TGTGCCAGTAGCCCGGAGGGCCGGAGTGGCTACACCTTC.

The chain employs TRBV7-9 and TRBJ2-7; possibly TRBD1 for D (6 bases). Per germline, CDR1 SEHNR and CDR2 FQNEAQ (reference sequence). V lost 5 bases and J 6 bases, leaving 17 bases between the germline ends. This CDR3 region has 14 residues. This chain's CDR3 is CASSKAGVSGEQYF. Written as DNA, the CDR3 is TGTGCCAGCAGCAAAGCAGGGGTTAGTGGCGAGCAGTACTTC.

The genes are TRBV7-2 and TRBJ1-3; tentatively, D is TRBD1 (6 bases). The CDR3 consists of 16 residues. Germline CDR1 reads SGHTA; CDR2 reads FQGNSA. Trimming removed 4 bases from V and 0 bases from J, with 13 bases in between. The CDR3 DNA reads TGTGCCAGCAGCTCCCAGGGGCCATTCTCTGGAAACACCATATATTTT. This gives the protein CASSSQGPFSGNTIYF.

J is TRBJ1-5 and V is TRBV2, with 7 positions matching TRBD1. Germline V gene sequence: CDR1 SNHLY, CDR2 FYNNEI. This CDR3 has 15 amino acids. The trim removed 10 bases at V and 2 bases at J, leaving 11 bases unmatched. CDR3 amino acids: CATSLRTGGNQPQHF. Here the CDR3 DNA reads TGTGCCACCTCACTCAGGACAGGAGGCAATCAGCCCCAGCATTTT.

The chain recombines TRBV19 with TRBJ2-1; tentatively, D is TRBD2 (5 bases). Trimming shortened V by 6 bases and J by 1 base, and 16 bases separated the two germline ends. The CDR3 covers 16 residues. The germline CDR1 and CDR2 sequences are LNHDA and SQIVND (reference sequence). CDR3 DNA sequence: TGTGCCAGTAGGATCGCGGGTACCCCATCCTACAATGAGCAGTTCTTC. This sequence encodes CASRIAGTPSYNEQFF.

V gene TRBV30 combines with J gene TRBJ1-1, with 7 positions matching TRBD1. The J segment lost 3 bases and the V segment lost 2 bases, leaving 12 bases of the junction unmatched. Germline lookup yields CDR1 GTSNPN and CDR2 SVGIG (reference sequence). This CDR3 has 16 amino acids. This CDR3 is CAWSSTGWRGYTEAFF. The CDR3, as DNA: TGTGCCTGGAGTTCGACAGGGTGGCGGGGCTACACTGAAGCTTTCTTT.

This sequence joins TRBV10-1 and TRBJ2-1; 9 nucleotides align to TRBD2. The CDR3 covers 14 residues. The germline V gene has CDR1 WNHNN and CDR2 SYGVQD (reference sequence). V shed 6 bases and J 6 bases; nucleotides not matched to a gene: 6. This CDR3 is CASSQGLAVNEQFF. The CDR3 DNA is TGCGCCAGCAGCCAGGGACTAGCTGTCAATGAGCAGTTCTTC.

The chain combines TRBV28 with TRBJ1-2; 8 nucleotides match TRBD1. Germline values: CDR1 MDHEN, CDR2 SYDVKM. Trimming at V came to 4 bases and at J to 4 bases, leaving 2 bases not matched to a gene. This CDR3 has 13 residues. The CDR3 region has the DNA TGTGCCAGCAGTTCAGGACAGGGCTATGGCTACACCTTC. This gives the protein CASSSGQGYGYTF.

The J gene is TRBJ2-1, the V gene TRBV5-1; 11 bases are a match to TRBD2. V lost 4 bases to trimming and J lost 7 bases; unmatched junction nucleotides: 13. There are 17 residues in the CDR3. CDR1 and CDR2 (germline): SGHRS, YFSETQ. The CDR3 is CASSRRTSGFKGNEQFF. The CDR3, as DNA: TGCGCCAGCAGCCGACGGACTAGCGGGTTTAAAGGGAATGAGCAGTTCTTC.

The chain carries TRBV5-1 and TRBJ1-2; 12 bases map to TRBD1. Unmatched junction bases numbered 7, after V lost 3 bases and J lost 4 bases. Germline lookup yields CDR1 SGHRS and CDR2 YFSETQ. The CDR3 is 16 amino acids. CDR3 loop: CASSSTPGQGAYGYTF. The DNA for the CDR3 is TGCGCCAGCAGCTCAACTCCGGGACAGGGGGCCTATGGCTACACCTTC.

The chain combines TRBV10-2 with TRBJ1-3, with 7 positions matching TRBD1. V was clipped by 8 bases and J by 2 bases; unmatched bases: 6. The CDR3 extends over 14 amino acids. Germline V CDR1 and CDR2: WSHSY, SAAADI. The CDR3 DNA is TGCGCCAGCGGTTCAGGGGGGACTGGAAACACCATATATTTT. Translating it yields CASGSGGTGNTIYF.

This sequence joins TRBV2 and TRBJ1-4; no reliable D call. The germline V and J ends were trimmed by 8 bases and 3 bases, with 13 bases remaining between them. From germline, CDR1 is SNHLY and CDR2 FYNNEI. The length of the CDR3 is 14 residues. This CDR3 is CASGSPGSNEKLFF. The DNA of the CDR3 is TGTGCCAGCGGGTCTCCGGGTTCTAATGAAAAACTGTTTTTT. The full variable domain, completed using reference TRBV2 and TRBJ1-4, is EPEVTQTPSHQVTQMGQEVILRCVPISNHLYFYWYRQILGQKVEFLVSFYNNEISEKSEIFDDQFSVERPDGSNFTLKIRSTKLEDSAMYFCASGSPGSNEKLFFGSGTQLSVL.

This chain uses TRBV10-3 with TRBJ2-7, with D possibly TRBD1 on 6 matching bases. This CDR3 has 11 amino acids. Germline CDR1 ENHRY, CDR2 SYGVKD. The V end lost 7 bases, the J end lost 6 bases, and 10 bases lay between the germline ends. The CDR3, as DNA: TGTGCCATCACCGGACAGCCCGAGCAGTACTTC. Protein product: CAITGQPEQYF.

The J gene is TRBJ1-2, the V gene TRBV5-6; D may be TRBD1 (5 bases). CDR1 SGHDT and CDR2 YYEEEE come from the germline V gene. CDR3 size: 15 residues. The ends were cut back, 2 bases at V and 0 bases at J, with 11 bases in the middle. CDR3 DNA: TGTGCCAGCAGCTTACGCAGGGCGTCTAACTATGGCTACACCTTC. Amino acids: CASSLRRASNYGYTF. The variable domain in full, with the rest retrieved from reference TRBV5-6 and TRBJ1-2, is DAGVTQSPTHLIKTRGQQVTLRCSPKSGHDTVSWYQQALGQGPQFIFQYYEEEERQRGNFPDRFSGHQFPNYSSELNVNALLLGDSALYLCASSLRRASNYGYTFGSGTRLTVV.

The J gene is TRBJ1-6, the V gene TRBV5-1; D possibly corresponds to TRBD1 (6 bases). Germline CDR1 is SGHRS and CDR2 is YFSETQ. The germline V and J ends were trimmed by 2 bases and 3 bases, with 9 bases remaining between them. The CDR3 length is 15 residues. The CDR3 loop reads CASSFGQNYNSPLHF. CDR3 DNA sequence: TGCGCCAGCAGCTTCGGACAGAACTATAATTCACCCCTCCACTTT.

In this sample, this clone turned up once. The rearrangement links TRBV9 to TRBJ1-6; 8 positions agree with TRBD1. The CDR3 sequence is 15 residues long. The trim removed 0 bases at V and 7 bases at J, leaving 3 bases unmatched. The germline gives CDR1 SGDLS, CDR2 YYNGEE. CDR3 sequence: CASSVGDRRNSPLHF. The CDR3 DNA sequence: TGTGCCAGCAGCGTAGGGGACAGGAGAAATTCACCCCTCCACTTT. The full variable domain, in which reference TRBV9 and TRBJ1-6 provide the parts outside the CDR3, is DSGVTQTPKHLITATGQRVTLRCSPRSGDLSVYWYQQSLDQGLQFLIQYYNGEERAKGNILERFSAQQFPDLHSELNLSSLELGDSALYFCASSVGDRRNSPLHFGNGTRLTVT.

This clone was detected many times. The CDR3 loop reads CASSSRGQSTDTQYF. For the CDR3, the DNA is TGTGCCAGCAGTTCAAGGGGACAGAGCACAGATACGCAGTATTTT. J is TRBJ2-3 and V is TRBV27; 7 bases map to TRBD1. The V gene end was trimmed by 4 bases and the J gene end by 0 bases; junction bases not matched to a gene: 4. Germline-derived CDR1 and CDR2 are MNHEY and SMNVEV (reference sequence). CDR3 length: 15 residues.

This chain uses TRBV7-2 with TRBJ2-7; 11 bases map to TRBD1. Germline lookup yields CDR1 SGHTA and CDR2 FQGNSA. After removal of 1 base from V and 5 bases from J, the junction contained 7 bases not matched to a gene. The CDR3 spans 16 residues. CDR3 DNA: TGTGCCAGCAGCTTAGAGAGGACAGGGGGCAGGAACGAGCAGTACTTC. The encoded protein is CASSLERTGGRNEQYF. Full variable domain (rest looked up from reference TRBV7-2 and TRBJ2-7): GAGVSQSPSNKVTEKGKDVELRCDPISGHTALYWYRQSLGQGLEFLIYFQGNSAPDKSGLPSDRFSAERTGGSVSTLTIQRTQQEDSAVYLCASSLERTGGRNEQYFGPGTRLTVT.

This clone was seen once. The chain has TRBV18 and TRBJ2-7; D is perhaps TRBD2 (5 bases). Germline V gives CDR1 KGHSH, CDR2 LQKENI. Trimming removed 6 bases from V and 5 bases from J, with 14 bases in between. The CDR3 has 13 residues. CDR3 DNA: TGTGCCAGCTCGTCCTTCGAAGCGGACGAGCAGTACTTC. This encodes CASSSFEADEQYF.

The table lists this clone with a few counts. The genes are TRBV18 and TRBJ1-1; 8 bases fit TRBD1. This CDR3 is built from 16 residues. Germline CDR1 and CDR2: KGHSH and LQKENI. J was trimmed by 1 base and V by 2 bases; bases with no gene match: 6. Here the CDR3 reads CASSPNKQGANTEAFF. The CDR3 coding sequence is TGTGCCAGCTCACCAAATAAGCAGGGGGCGAACACTGAAGCTTTCTTT.

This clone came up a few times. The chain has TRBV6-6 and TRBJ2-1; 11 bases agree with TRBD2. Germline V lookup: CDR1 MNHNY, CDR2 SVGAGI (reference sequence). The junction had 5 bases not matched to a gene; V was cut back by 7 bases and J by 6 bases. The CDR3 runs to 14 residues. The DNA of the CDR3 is TGTGCCAGCAAAACTAGCGGGGGCTCCAATGAGCAGTTCTTC. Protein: CASKTSGGSNEQFF.

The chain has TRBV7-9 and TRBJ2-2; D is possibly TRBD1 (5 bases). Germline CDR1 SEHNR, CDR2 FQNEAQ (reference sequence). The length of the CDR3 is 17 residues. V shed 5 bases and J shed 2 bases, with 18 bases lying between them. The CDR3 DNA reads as TGTGCCAGCAGCCCCCTGACTCGACAGATAAACACCGGGGAGCTGTTTTTT. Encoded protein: CASSPLTRQINTGELFF.

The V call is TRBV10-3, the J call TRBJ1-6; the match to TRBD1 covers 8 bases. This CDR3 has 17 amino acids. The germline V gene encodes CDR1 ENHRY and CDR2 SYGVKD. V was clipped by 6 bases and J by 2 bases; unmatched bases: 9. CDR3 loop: CAIRPDRGQAYNSPLHF. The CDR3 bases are TGTGCCATCAGGCCCGACAGGGGTCAAGCCTATAATTCACCCCTCCACTTT.

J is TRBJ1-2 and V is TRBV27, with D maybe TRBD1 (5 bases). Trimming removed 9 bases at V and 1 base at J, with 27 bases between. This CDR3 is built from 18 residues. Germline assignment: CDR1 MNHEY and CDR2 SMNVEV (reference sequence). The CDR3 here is CASSKEGLLQERNYGYTF. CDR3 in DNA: TGTGCCAGTTCAAAAGAAGGGCTATTACAGGAGCGTAACTATGGCTACACCTTC.

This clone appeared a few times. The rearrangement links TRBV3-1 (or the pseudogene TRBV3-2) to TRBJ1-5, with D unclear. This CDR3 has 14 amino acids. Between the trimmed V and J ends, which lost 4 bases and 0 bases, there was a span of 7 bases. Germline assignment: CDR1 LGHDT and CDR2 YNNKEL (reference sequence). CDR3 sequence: CASSRVHSNQPQHF. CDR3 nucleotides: TGTGCCAGCAGCCGAGTCCATAGCAATCAGCCCCAGCATTTT.

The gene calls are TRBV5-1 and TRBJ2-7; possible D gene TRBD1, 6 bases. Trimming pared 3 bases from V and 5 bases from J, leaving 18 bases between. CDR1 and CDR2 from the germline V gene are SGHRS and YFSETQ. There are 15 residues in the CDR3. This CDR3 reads CASSSTTGTPHEQYF. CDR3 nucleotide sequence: TGCGCCAGCAGCTCGACGACAGGTACCCCCCACGAGCAGTACTTC.

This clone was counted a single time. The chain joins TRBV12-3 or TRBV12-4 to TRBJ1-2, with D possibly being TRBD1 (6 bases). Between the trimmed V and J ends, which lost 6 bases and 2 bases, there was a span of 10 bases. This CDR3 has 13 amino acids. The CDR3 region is CASSLTGNYGYTF. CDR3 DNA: TGTGCCAGCAGCCTAACAGGGAACTATGGCTACACCTTC.

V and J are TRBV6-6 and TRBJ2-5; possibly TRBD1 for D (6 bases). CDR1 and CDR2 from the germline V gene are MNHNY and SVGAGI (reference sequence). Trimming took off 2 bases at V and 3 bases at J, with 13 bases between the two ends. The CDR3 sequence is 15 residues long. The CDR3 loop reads CASSYRQGSKETQYF. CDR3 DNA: TGTGCCAGCAGTTACCGGCAGGGGTCGAAAGAGACCCAGTACTTC.